A selection of T cell receptor beta chains follows, all from one sample in a study of cytotoxic CD8 clonotypes in ibrutinib-treated CLL. The repertoire was sequenced with immunoSEQ multiplex PCR; TCRdb's copy has only in-frame clones and lacks some. This table has some 150,000 clones, approximately 80% appearing once. The sample here was PBMCs, taken after 12 months of ibrutinib treatment. The receptors originated from a human donor with chronic lymphocytic leukemia. CDR3s include the opening cysteine and the closing phenylalanine or tryptophan. The D gene is left open where the match is weak. The size field is filled for only some rows; it gives once, few, many or a size class.

D gene,J gene,clone size,V gene,CDR3 protein,CDR3 DNA
.,TRBJ1-5,.,TRBV7-2,CASSLRDNQPQHF,TGTGCCAGCAGCCTCCGGGACAATCAGCCCCAGCATTTT
.,TRBJ2-7,.,TRBV6-5,CASSYQPFNTYEQYF,TGTGCCAGCAGTTACCAGCCCTTCAACACCTACGAGCAGTACTTC
TRBD2,TRBJ2-7,.,TRBV4-1,CASSQDGTSGYEQYF,TGCGCCAGCAGCCAAGACGGGACTAGCGGCTACGAGCAGTACTTC
.,TRBJ2-7,.,TRBV28,CASSPPTGSYEQYF,TGTGCCAGCAGCCCGCCTACGGGTTCCTACGAGCAGTACTTC
TRBD1,TRBJ2-7,.,TRBV6-5,CASSYSQDRGFYEQYF,TGTGCCAGCAGTTACTCCCAGGACAGGGGATTCTACGAGCAGTACTTC
TRBD2,TRBJ2-1,once,TRBV19,CASCLAGGYNEQFF,TGTGCCAGTTGTCTAGCGGGGGGTTACAATGAGCAGTTCTTC
.,TRBJ1-1,once,TRBV27,CASSSRGGWWAFF,TGTGCCAGCTCCTCCCGGGGGGGTTGGTGGGCTTTCTTT
.,TRBJ1-1,.,TRBV30,CAWSLGPGDSAEAFF,TGTGCCTGGAGTTTAGGACCGGGGGACTCGGCTGAAGCTTTCTTT
.,TRBJ2-7,.,TRBV28,CASSPPEGRLPYEQYF,TGTGCCAGCAGTCCCCCCGAGGGAAGGCTACCCTACGAGCAGTACTTC
.,TRBJ2-7,.,TRBV11-1,CASSFMGASYEQYF,TGTGCCAGCAGCTTTATGGGGGCCAGCTACGAGCAGTACTTC
.,TRBJ2-7,.,TRBV7-6,CASSSGGSYEQYF,TGTGCCAGCAGCTCGGGTGGGAGCTACGAGCAGTACTTC
.,TRBJ2-1,.,TRBV28,CASRDRWGLTNEQFF,TGTGCCAGCAGAGACCGTTGGGGGCTTACGAATGAGCAGTTCTTC
.,TRBJ2-1,.,TRBV6-5,CASSGAAGLNEQFF,TGTGCCAGCAGCGGGGCAGCGGGCCTGAATGAGCAGTTCTTC
TRBD1,TRBJ2-1,.,TRBV5-4,CASSGGDSWGNEQFF,TGTGCCAGCAGCGGTGGGGACAGCTGGGGGAATGAGCAGTTCTTC
TRBD1,TRBJ1-1,.,TRBV7-2,CASSWTGGNTEAFF,TGTGCCAGCAGCTGGACAGGGGGAAACACTGAAGCTTTCTTT
.,TRBJ2-7,.,TRBV6-5,CASSQRSEEQYF,TGTGCCAGCAGTCAACGTTCCGAAGAGCAGTACTTC
.,TRBJ2-5,.,TRBV11-1,CASSLSTTPPETQYF,TGTGCCAGCAGCTTATCAACCACCCCCCCGGAGACCCAGTACTTC
TRBD2,TRBJ2-5,.,TRBV5-1,CASSLGGLAGKGETQYF,TGCGCCAGCAGCTTGGGCGGACTAGCGGGGAAAGGAGAGACCCAGTACTTC
.,TRBJ1-5,few,TRBV7-8,CASTGLTGFNQPQHF,TGTGCCAGCACCGGACTGACAGGATTCAATCAGCCCCAGCATTTT
TRBD1,TRBJ2-5,.,TRBV18,CASSPRTGVRETQYF,TGTGCCAGCTCACCACGGACAGGGGTAAGAGAGACCCAGTACTTC
.,TRBJ1-1,.,TRBV7-2,CASSFDRPEAFF,TGTGCCAGCAGCTTTGATCGTCCTGAAGCTTTCTTT
TRBD1,TRBJ2-7,.,TRBV5-1,CASSLLGQGLDEQYF,TGCGCCAGCAGCTTGTTAGGACAGGGTCTCGACGAGCAGTACTTC
.,TRBJ1-5,.,TRBV7-2,CASSLVGGSNQPQHF,TGTGCCAGCAGCTTAGTAGGGGGTAGCAATCAGCCCCAGCATTTT
TRBD1,TRBJ2-7,.,TRBV4-1,CASSQAIQGSYEQYF,TGCGCCAGCAGCCAAGCTATACAGGGGTCCTACGAGCAGTACTTC
.,TRBJ2-5,.,TRBV11-2,CASSAILGAYVETQYF,TGTGCCAGCAGCGCGATACTAGGGGCTTATGTGGAGACCCAGTACTTC
.,TRBJ1-5,few,TRBV7-2,CASSLFGVSNQPQHF,TGTGCCAGCAGCTTATTTGGCGTAAGCAATCAGCCCCAGCATTTT
.,TRBJ2-2,once,TRBV7-2,CASSLPSGAGELFF,TGTGCCAGCAGCTTACCATCCGGGGCCGGGGAGCTGTTTTTT
TRBD2,TRBJ2-7,.,TRBV11-2,CASSPTGVAGVYEQYF,TGTGCCAGCAGCCCCACCGGGGTAGCGGGAGTCTACGAGCAGTACTTC
TRBD1,TRBJ1-5,.,TRBV11-3,CASSFGTGGQPQHF,TGTGCCAGCAGCTTTGGGACAGGGGGCCAGCCCCAGCATTTT
.,TRBJ2-2,.,TRBV28,CASSPHSTNTGELFF,TGTGCCAGCAGCCCTCATTCAACAAACACCGGGGAGCTGTTTTTT
TRBD2,TRBJ2-4,.,TRBV13,CASSLYAGGDIQYF,TGTGCCAGCAGCTTATACGCGGGAGGGGACATTCAGTACTTC
.,TRBJ2-7,.,TRBV18,CASSRQGGSSYEQYF,TGTGCCAGCTCACGACAAGGCGGGTCCTCCTACGAGCAGTACTTC
TRBD1,TRBJ1-2,.,TRBV5-5,CASSYRDRDYGYTF,TGTGCCAGCAGCTACAGGGACAGGGACTATGGCTACACCTTC
TRBD2,TRBJ2-5,once,TRBV11-2,CASSWNIAGEETQYF,TGTGCCAGCAGCTGGAACATAGCGGGAGAAGAGACCCAGTACTTC
TRBD1,TRBJ2-7,.,TRBV28,CASSPTDRVYSYEQYF,TGTGCCAGCAGTCCGACCGACAGGGTATACTCCTACGAGCAGTACTTC
.,TRBJ1-2,.,TRBV5-6,CASSKDSDNYGYTF,TGTGCCAGCAGCAAGGACAGCGATAACTATGGCTACACCTTC
TRBD1,TRBJ2-1,.,TRBV5-6,CASSFGTGFLYNEQFF,TGTGCCAGCAGCTTCGGGACAGGGTTCCTTTACAATGAGCAGTTCTTC
.,TRBJ1-6,.,TRBV5-1,CASSGEGTLNSPLHF,TGCGCCAGCAGCGGGGAGGGCACCTTAAATTCACCCCTCCACTTT
.,TRBJ1-4,.,TRBV5-8,CASISELREKLFF,TGTGCCAGCATCTCGGAGCTTCGTGAAAAACTGTTTTTT
.,TRBJ1-1,.,TRBV21-1,CASSKGRQRRFPDTEAFF,TGTGCCAGCAGCAAAGGGCGACAGAGACGGTTTCCGGACACTGAAGCTTTCTTT
.,TRBJ1-1,.,TRBV11-2,CASSVGRTEAFF,TGTGCCAGCAGCGTTGGTCGGACTGAAGCTTTCTTT
.,TRBJ1-3,.,TRBV6-1,CASSEDRLTGNTIYF,TGTGCCAGCAGTGAAGACAGGCTCACTGGAAACACCATATATTTT
.,TRBJ1-2,.,TRBV5-1,CASSLVVTANYGYTF,TGCGCCAGCAGCTTGGTGGTCACTGCTAACTATGGCTACACCTTC
.,TRBJ2-7,.,TRBV27,CASSLSMGVEQYF,TGTGCCAGCAGTTTATCAATGGGCGTTGAGCAGTACTTC